The T cell receptor beta chain under discussion was sequenced for a study of blood T cell repertoires in COVID-19. This CDR3 is 18 amino acids long. Germline assignment: CDR1 MNHNS and CDR2 SASEGT. Germline trimming cut 4 bases from V and 2 bases from J; bases unmatched to any gene: 14. In the original workflow: For nucleated cells, counts were estimated from reference gene primer amplification. Profiled with immunoSEQ multiplex PCR; TCRdb holds only in-frame clones, not every one. Clone size and the V and J calls come from that table; the DNA yielded D and trimming. The sample consists of about 140,000 clones, about 90% of them appearing once.

Input material: peripheral blood. This chain uses TRBV6-1 with TRBJ2-7; 10 bases match TRBD2. This clonotype was obtained from a woman of 80 years or more with acute or convalescent COVID-19. CDR3 protein: CASSVGPTLAGATYEQYF. The CDR3, as DNA: TGTGCCAGCAGTGTGGGCCCAACCCTAGCGGGGGCGACCTACGAGCAGTACTTC.